The next 10 T cell receptor beta chains were all read from a single sample in a study of molecular identifiers for immune sequencing clone quantification. TCRdb re-called the PCR reads through MiXCR, storing one row per CDR3 protein. The sample shows about 320,000 distinct CDR3 sequences, around 21% of them seen only once. The sequencing input was naive CD8+ T cells from blood, with Jurkat cell RNA spiked in. Subset reported: FACS-sorted CD8+CD4-CCR7+CD45RA+ naive T cells. The origin of the receptors is a human donor in good health. Some libraries in this study had Jurkat cell RNA spiked in.

This clonotype has a count of ten or more. This chain connects TRBV30 to TRBJ2-2; D not certain. The CDR3 has 15 residues. Germline loops: CDR1 GTSNPN, CDR2 SVGIG (reference sequence). V lost 0 bases and J lost 2, with 10 bases in between. CDR3 amino acids: CAWSVLPRNTGELFF. CDR3 coding DNA: TGTGCCTGGAGTGTACTTCCTAGAAACACCGGGGAGCTGTTTTTT.

There are many counts of this clonotype. The rearrangement joins TRBV12-3 or TRBV12-4 to TRBJ2-3, with TRBD2 as a possible D gene (5 bases). The germline V and J ends were trimmed by 5 bases and 6 bases, with 15 bases remaining between them. The CDR3 loop spans 14 amino acids. The CDR3, as DNA: TGTGCCAGCAGTCCGCACCGGGGAGACGATACGCAGTATTTT. It encodes CASSPHRGDDTQYF.

As for this clonotype: This could be a read error, since a much larger clone is one nucleotide away. The rearrangement joins TRBV4-3 to TRBJ2-7; 7 positions agree with TRBD1. This CDR3 region has 15 residues. In germline, CDR1 is LGHNA, CDR2 YSLEER. CDR3 nucleotides: TGCACCAGCAGCCCAGACCGGGACAGCCGCTACGAGCAGTACTTC. This encodes CTSSPDRDSRYEQYF.

This clonotype showed up many times. The chain employs TRBV7-2 and TRBJ1-1; no clear D gene. V was cut by 5 bases and J by 3 bases, with 4 bases left in between. The CDR3 loop spans 11 amino acids. From germline, CDR1 is SGHTA and CDR2 FQGNSA. In DNA, the CDR3 is TGTGCCAGCAGCCACTACACTGAAGCTTTCTTT. Its translation is CASSHYTEAFF. Combining the CDR3 with reference TRBV7-2 and TRBJ1-1 gives the whole variable domain GAGVSQSPSNKVTEKGKDVELRCDPISGHTALYWYRQSLGQGLEFLIYFQGNSAPDKSGLPSDRFSAERTGGSVSTLTIQRTQQEDSAVYLCASSHYTEAFFGQGTRLTVV.

This clonotype was found a few times. The V call is TRBV12-3 or TRBV12-4, the J call TRBJ2-3; perhaps TRBD2 as D (6 bases). V lost 8 bases to trimming and J lost 5 bases, with 20 bases between them. The CDR3 contains 15 residues. Here the CDR3 DNA reads TGTGCCAGCCAACCCCCCGGGTACGGGGGAGATACGCAGTATTTT. This encodes CASQPPGYGGDTQYF.

This clonotype was picked up many times. The chain is built from TRBV4-1 and TRBJ2-7; maybe TRBD2 (5 bases). Looked up from germline, CDR1 is MGHRA and CDR2 is YSYEKL. CDR3 length: 13 amino acids. With 4 bases removed from V and 9 bases from J, the gap between germline ends came to 16 bases. Written as DNA, the CDR3 is TGCGCCAGCAGCCTGTCGGACTCGGTGGGGCAGTACTTC. Protein: CASSLSDSVGQYF.

This clonotype showed up many times. The chain employs TRBV20-1 and TRBJ1-6; possibly TRBD1 for D (6 bases). Deletions cut 0 bases from V and 14 bases from J, with 17 bases between. The germline CDR1 and CDR2 sequences are DFQATT and SNEGSKA (reference sequence). This CDR3 contains 14 residues. The CDR3 DNA reads as TGCAGTGCTAGAGAAAGGCAGGGGCCCTTGTCCCTCCACTTT. Protein sequence: CSARERQGPLSLHF.

This clonotype has a handful of counts. The J gene is TRBJ2-5, the V gene TRBV10-3; a possible D gene is TRBD2 (6 bases). The CDR3 length is 17 residues. V was pared by 0 bases and J by 0 bases, with 14 bases between. Germline CDR1 and CDR2: ENHRY and SYGVKD. The CDR3 region has the DNA TGTGCCATCAGTGAGTCGGAGGGAGGAGAAGACCAAGAGACCCAGTACTTC. Encoded protein: CAISESEGGEDQETQYF.

Comments on this clonotype: The junction departs from germline at one end; a sequencing error may be responsible. The V call is TRBV29-1, the J call TRBJ2-2, with 7 bases identical to TRBD1. This CDR3 comprises 15 residues. CDR1 is SQVTM, CDR2 ANQGSEA, per germline. The CDR3 region has the DNA TGCAGCGTTGTATCGGGACAGACGAACGCCGGGGAGCTGTTTTTT. It encodes CSVVSGQTNAGELFF.

This clonotype was seen at least ten times. The chain couples TRBV29-1 to TRBJ2-7; a weak D match, TRBD1 (6 bases). Trimming took off 4 bases at V and 0 bases at J, with 10 bases between the two ends. The CDR3 length is 13 residues. Germline values: CDR1 SQVTM, CDR2 ANQGSEA. DNA of the CDR3: TGCAGCGTTGGGACAGACAACTCCTACGAGCAGTACTTC. Its protein product is CSVGTDNSYEQYF.